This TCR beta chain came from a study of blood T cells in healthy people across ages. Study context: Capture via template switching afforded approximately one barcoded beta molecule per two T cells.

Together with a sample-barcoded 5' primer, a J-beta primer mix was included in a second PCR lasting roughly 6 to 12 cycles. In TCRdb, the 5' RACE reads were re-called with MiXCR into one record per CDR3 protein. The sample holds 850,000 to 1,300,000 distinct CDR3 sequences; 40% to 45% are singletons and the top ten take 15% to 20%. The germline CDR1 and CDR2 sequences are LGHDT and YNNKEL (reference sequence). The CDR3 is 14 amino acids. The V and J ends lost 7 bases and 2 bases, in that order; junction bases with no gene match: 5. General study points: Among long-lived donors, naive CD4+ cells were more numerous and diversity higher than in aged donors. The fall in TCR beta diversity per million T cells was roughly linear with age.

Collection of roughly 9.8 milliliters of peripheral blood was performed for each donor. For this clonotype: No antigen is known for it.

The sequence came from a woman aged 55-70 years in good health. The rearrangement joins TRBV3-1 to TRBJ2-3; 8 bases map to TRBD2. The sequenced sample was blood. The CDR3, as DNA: TGTGCCAGCAAACTAGCGGCTAACACAGATACGCAGTATTTT. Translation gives CASKLAANTDTQYF.